Listed here is a single T cell receptor (beta chain). Its specificity is unknown. These data come from a study of graft-versus-host responses after intestinal transplantation. Study-wide context: Multivisceral, liver-intestinal, or isolated intestinal transplants were received by the recipients. Every recipient had anti-thymocyte globulin induction and 2 to 3 years of tacrolimus plus steroids. General study findings and limits: Recipient marrow contained GvH clones, some of which appeared first in ileum or blood.

Clones were read by immunoSEQ multiplex PCR, and TCRdb kept only the in-frame ones, dropping some. The sample records about 29,000 clones, 80% being singletons. The graft tissue was processed, and this released both intraepithelial and lamina propria lymphocytes. The V end was cut by 1 base, the J end by 0 bases, with 11 bases between. This CDR3 contains 15 residues. The germline gives CDR1 SGDLS, CDR2 YYNGEE. The receptor was isolated from a human patient who received an intestinal transplant, so some T cells may come from the graft donor. The chain links TRBV9 to TRBJ2-7, with D possibly TRBD2 on 6 matching bases. This sample comprised ileum tissue, obtained 98 days after intestinal transplantation. CDR3 amino acids: CASSVLASSSYEQYF. The CDR3 bases are TGTGCCAGCAGCGTACTAGCGAGTAGCTCCTACGAGCAGTACTTC.